The clone carrying this TCR beta chain has at least ten counts. What it binds is not known. The CDR3 covers 15 residues. CDR1 and CDR2 (germline): SGHRS, YFSETQ. V shed 0 bases and J shed 2 bases, with 11 bases lying between them. Separate cDNA molecules each had unique molecular identifiers attached to them. TCRdb processed the 5' RACE reads anew with MiXCR; each CDR3 protein has one entry. The data show approximately 27,000 distinct CDR3 sequences, about 4.2% seen once. This sample was taken from a study of early T cells in non-severe SARS-CoV-2 infection. Across the whole study: The study sequenced bulk RNA from unsorted whole blood, with chains unpaired.

Points from the study as a whole: VDJdb matches were skewed toward anti-spike CD8 T cell responses.

Sequences were obtained from whole blood. The receptor comes from an adult who was a healthcare worker with PCR-confirmed SARS-CoV-2 infection or an uninfected control (not recorded which). The gene calls are TRBV5-1 and TRBJ2-5; D is possibly TRBD2 (6 bases). The CDR3 DNA is TGCGCCAGCAGCTTGGTCGCGCGGGAACAAGAGACCCAGTACTTC. Its protein product is CASSLVAREQETQYF.